These 2 T cell receptor beta chains were all obtained from the same sample, sequenced in a study of T cells in Graves' hyperthyroidism and ophthalmopathy. Amplification of TCR beta CDR3 regions used RNA as the template. An initial round of RT-PCR targeting the TCR CDR3 relied on the HTBI primer set. One entry per CDR3 protein, called by TCRdb with MiXCR from the multiplex PCR reads. This sample yields a few hundred thousand distinct CDR3 sequences, of which 16% are seen a single time; about 3.5% belongs to the top ten. Sequenced: blood. These receptors all stem from a woman in her thirties or forties with Graves' ophthalmopathy.

This clonotype has a handful of counts. The chain couples TRBV6-5 to TRBJ2-2; D is unresolved. V lost 0 bases to trimming and J lost 5 bases, with 7 bases between them. The V gene's germline CDR1 is MNHEY and CDR2 SVGAGI. The CDR3 extends over 14 amino acids. In nucleotides, the CDR3 is TGTGCCAGCAGTTACTCGAGGCGTACCGGGGAGCTGTTTTTT. Translated, it gives CASSYSRRTGELFF.

This clonotype came up many times. The V call is TRBV30, the J call TRBJ1-1; D is perhaps TRBD1 (5 bases). The germline V gene encodes CDR1 GTSNPN and CDR2 SVGIG (reference sequence). The CDR3 is made up of 13 amino acids. The CDR3 spells CATQWGLNTEAFF. DNA of the CDR3: TGTGCTACCCAGTGGGGACTGAACACTGAAGCTTTCTTT.